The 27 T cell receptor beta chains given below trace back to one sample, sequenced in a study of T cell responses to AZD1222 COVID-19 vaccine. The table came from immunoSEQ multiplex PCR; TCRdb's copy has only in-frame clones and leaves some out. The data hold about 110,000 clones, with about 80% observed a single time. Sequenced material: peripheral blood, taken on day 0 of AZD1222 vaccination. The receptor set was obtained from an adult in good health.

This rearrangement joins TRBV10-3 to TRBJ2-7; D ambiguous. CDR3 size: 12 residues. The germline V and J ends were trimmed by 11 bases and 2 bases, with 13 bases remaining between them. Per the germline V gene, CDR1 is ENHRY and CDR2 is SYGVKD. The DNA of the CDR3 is TGTGCCGCCTCAAACTCAGCCTACGAGCAGTACTTC. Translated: CAASNSAYEQYF.

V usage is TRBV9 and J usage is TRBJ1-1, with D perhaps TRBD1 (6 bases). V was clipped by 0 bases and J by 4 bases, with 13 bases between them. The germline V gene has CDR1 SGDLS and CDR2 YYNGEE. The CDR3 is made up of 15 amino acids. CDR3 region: CASSVGGGWATEAFF. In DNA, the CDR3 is TGTGCCAGCAGCGTAGGAGGGGGGTGGGCCACTGAAGCTTTCTTT.

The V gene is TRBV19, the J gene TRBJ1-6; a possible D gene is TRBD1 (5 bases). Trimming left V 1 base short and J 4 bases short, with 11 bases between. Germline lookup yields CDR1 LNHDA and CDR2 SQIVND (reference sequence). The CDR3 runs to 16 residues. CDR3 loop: CASSIVKKGYNSPLHF. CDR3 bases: TGTGCCAGTAGTATAGTAAAAAAGGGGTATAATTCACCCCTCCACTTT. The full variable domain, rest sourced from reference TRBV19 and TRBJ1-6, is DGGITQSPKYLFRKEGQNVTLSCEQNLNHDAMYWYRQDPGQGLRLIYYSQIVNDFQKGDIAEGYSVSREKKESFPLTVTSAQKNPTAFYLCASSIVKKGYNSPLHFGNGTRLTVT.

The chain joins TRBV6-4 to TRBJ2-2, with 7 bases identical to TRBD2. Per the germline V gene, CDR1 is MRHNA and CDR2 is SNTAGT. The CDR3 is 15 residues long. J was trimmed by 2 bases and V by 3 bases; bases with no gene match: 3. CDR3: CASSERGINTGELFF. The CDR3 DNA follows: TGTGCCAGCAGTGAGCGGGGGATAAACACCGGGGAGCTGTTTTTT.

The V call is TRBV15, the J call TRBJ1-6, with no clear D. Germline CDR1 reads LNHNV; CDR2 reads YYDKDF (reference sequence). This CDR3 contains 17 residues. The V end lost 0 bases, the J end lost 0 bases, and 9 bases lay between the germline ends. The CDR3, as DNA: TGTGCCACCAGCAGAGATAGGCACGTCTCCTATAATTCACCCCTCCACTTT. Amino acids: CATSRDRHVSYNSPLHF.

The CDR3 DNA sequence: TGTGCCAGCACTACGACGGGACAGGGCTCCTACGAGCAGTACTTC. It translates to CASTTTGQGSYEQYF. The V and J genes are TRBV28 and TRBJ2-7, with 9 positions matching TRBD1. Germline CDR1 MDHEN, CDR2 SYDVKM. After removal of 7 bases from V and 0 bases from J, the junction contained 7 bases not matched to a gene. This CDR3 contains 15 residues.

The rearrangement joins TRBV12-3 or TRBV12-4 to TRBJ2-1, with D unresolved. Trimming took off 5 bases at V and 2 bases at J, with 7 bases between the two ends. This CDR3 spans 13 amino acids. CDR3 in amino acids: CASSNPPYNEQFF. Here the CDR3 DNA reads TGTGCCAGCAGTAATCCCCCCTACAATGAGCAGTTCTTC.

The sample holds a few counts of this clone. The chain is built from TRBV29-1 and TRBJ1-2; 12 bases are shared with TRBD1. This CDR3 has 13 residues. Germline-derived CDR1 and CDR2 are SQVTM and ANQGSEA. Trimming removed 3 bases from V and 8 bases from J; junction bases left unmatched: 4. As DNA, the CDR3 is TGCAGCGTTGAGCGGGACAGGGGGCGCGGCTACACCTTC. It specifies CSVERDRGRGYTF.

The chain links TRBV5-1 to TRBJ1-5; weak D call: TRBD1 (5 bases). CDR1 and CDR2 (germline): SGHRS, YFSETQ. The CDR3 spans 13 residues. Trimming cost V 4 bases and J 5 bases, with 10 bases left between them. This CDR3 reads CASSLMTDQPQHF. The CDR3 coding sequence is TGCGCCAGCAGCCTAATGACAGATCAGCCCCAGCATTTT.

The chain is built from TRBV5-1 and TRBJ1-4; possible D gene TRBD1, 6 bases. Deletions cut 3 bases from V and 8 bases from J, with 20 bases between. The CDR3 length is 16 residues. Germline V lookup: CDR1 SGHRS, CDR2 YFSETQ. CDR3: CASSYNRDPGGEKLFF. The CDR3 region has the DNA TGCGCCAGCAGCTACAACAGGGATCCGGGCGGCGAAAAACTGTTTTTT.

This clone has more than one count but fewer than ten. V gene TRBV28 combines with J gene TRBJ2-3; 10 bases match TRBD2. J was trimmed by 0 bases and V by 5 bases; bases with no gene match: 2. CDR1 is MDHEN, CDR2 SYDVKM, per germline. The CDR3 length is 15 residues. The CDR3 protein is CASSTSGASTDTQYF. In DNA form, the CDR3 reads TGTGCCAGCAGTACTAGCGGGGCGAGCACAGATACGCAGTATTTT.

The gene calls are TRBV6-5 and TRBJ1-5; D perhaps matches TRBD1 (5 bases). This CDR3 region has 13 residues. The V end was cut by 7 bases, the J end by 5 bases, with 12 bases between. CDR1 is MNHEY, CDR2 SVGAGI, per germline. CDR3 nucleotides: TGTGCCAGCACCGGGACCCTCCATCAGCCCCAGCATTTT. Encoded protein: CASTGTLHQPQHF.

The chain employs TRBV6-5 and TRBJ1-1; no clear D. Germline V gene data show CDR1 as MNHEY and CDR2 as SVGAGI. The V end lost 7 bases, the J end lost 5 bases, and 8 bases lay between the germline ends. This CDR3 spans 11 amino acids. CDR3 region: CASTWRTEAFF. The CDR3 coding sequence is TGTGCCAGCACTTGGAGGACTGAAGCTTTCTTT.

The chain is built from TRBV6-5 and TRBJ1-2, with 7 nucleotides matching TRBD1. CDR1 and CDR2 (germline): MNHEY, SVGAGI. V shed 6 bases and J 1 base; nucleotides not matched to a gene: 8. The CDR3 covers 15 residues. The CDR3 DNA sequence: TGTGCCAGCAGGTCCGGGACAGAAAATAACTATGGCTACACCTTC. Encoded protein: CASRSGTENNYGYTF.

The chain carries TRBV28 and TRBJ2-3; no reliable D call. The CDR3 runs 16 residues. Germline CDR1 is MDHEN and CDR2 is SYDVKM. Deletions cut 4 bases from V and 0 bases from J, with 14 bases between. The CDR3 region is CASSWAYLSSTDTQYF. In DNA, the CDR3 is TGTGCCAGCAGTTGGGCTTACCTTTCCAGCACAGATACGCAGTATTTT.

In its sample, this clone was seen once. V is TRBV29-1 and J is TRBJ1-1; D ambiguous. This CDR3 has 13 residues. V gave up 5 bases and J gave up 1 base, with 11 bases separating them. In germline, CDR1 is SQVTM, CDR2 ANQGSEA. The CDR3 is CSVSVRPNTEAFF. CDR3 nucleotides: TGCAGCGTTAGCGTCAGACCGAACACTGAAGCTTTCTTT.

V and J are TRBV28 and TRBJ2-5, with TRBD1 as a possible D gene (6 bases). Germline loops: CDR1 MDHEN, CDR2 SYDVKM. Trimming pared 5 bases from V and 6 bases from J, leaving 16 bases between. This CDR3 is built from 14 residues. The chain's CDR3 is CASSPTGNAKTQYF. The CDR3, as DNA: TGTGCCAGCAGTCCCACAGGGAATGCCAAGACCCAGTACTTC.

This chain's CDR3 is CASRTGSYGYTF. The CDR3 bases are TGTGCCAGTAGGACAGGATCCTATGGCTACACCTTC. The chain links TRBV19 to TRBJ1-2; tentatively, D is TRBD1 (6 bases). Per germline, CDR1 LNHDA and CDR2 SQIVND (reference sequence). V was shortened by 6 bases and J by 4 bases, with 9 bases between the two germline ends. The CDR3 contains 12 residues.

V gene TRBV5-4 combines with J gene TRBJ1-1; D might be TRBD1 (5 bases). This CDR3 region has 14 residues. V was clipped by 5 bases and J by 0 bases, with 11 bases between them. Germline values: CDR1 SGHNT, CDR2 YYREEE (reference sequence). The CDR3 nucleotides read TGTGCCAGCAGTAGGGGAAACATGAACACTGAAGCTTTCTTT. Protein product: CASSRGNMNTEAFF.

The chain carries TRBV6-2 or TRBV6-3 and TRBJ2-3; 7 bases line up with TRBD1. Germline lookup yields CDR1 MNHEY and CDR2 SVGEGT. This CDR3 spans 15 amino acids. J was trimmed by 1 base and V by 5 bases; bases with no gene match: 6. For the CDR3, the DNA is TGTGCCAGCAGTACGACAGGGTTCGGCACAGATACGCAGTATTTT. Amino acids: CASSTTGFGTDTQYF.

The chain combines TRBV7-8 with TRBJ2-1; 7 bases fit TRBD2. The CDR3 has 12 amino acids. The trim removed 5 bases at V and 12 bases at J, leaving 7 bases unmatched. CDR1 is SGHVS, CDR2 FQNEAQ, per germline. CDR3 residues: CASSPSGARQFF. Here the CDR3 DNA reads TGTGCCAGCAGCCCGAGCGGGGCGAGGCAGTTCTTC.

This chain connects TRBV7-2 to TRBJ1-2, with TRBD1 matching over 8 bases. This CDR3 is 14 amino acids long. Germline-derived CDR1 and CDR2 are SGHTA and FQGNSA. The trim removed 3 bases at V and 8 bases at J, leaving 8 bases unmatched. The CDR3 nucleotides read TGTGCCAGCAGCTTCCCAGGGGGCGCGGACGGCTACACCTTC. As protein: CASSFPGGADGYTF.

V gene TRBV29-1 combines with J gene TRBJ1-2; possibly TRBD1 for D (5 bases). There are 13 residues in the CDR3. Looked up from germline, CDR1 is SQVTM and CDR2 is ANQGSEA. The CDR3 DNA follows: TGCAGGGAGGGGCAGCCCTGTAGCGATGGCTACACCTTC. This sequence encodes CREGQPCSDGYTF.

CDR3 DNA: TGTGCCAGCAGCCAGAGCCGTGGCAGCGGGCATGGCTACACCTTC. Its translation: CASSQSRGSGHGYTF. The chain uses TRBV7-2 and TRBJ1-2; D unclear. The CDR3 has 15 amino acids. Germline lookup yields CDR1 SGHTA and CDR2 FQGNSA. V gave up 5 bases and J gave up 6 bases, with 19 bases separating them.

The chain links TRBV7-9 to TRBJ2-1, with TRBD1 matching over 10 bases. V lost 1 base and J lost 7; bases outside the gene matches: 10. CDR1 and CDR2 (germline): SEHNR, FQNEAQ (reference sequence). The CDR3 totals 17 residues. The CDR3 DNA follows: TGTGCCAGCAGCTTAGGACCGGGACAGGGGAAGGGAAATGAGCAGTTCTTC. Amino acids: CASSLGPGQGKGNEQFF. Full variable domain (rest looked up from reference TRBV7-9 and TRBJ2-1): DTGVSQNPRHKITKRGQNVTFRCDPISEHNRLYWYRQTLGQGPEFLTYFQNEAQLEKSRLLSDRFSAERPKGSFSTLEIQRTEQGDSAMYLCASSLGPGQGKGNEQFFGPGTRLTVL.

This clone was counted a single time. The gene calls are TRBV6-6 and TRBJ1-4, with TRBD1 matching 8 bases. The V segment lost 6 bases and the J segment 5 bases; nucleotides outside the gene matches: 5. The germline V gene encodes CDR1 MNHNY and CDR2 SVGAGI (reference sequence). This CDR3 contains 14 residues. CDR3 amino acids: CASRVGQENEKLFF. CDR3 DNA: TGTGCCAGCAGGGTGGGACAGGAAAATGAAAAACTGTTTTTT.

CDR3 sequence reads: CASSPSGGRNTEAFF. The CDR3 nucleotides are TGCGCCAGCAGCCCGTCAGGGGGCAGGAACACTGAAGCTTTCTTT. This chain joins TRBV5-1 and TRBJ1-1; TRBD1 matches at 8 bases. V shed 4 bases, J shed 1 base, and the junction held 6 bases outside the gene matches. The germline gives CDR1 SGHRS, CDR2 YFSETQ. The CDR3 length is 15 residues.